This TCR beta chain was retrieved from a study of blood T cell repertoires in COVID-19. Methods used by the authors: Reference gene primer amplification gave estimated nucleated cell counts. Profiling relied on immunoSEQ multiplex PCR, and the TCRdb table lists in-frame clones only, not all of them. The V and J calls and clone size were taken over from that table, and D and trimming were inferred from the DNA. The repertoire has about 160,000 clones, around 84% of them found once; the top ten carry roughly 2%. The CDR3 covers 15 residues. Trimming removed 5 bases from V and 3 bases from J, with 17 bases in between. Germline loops: CDR1 SGHAT, CDR2 FQNNGV.

This receptor was identified in a man aged 70-80 years with acute or convalescent COVID-19. This sequence joins TRBV11-2 and TRBJ2-7; D is possibly TRBD1 (5 bases). Input material: peripheral blood. The CDR3 region has the DNA TGTGCCAGCAGCAACCTACAGGTGAACGGCTACGAGCAGTACTTC. This sequence encodes CASSNLQVNGYEQYF.